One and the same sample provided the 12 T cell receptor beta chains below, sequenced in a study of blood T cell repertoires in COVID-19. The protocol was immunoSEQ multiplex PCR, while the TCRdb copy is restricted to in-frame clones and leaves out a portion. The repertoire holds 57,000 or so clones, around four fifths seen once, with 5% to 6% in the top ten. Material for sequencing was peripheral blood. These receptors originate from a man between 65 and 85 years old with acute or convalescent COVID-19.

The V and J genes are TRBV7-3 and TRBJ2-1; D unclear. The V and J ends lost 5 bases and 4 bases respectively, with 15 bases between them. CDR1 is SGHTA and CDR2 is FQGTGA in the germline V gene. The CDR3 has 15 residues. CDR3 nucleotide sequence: TGTGCCAGCAGCCAACAGCCGCTCCCTTACAATGAGCAGTTCTTC. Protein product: CASSQQPLPYNEQFF.

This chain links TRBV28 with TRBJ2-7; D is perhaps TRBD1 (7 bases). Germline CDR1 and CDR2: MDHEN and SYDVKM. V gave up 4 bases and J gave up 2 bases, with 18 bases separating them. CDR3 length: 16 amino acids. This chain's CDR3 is CASSSHLQGGPYEQYF. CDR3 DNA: TGTGCCAGCAGTTCCCACCTCCAGGGGGGCCCCTACGAGCAGTACTTC.

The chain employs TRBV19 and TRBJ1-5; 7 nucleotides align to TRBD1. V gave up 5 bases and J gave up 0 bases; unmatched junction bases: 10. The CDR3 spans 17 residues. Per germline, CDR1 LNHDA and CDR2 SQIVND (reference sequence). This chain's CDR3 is CASSPGQVIYSNQPQHF. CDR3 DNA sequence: TGTGCCAGTAGTCCCGGACAGGTAATTTATAGCAATCAGCCCCAGCATTTT.

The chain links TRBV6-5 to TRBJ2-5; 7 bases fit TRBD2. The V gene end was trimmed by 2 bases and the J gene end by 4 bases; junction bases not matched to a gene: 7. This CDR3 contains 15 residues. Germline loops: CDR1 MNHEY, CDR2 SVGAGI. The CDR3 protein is CASSYRAGVGETQYF. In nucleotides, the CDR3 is TGTGCCAGCAGTTACCGCGCGGGAGTGGGAGAGACCCAGTACTTC.

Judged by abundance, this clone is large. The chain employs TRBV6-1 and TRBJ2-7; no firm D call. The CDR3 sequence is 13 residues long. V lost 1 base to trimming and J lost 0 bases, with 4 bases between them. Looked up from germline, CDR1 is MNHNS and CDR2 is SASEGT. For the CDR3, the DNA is TGTGCCAGCAGTGAAGGACTCTCCTACGAGCAGTACTTC. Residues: CASSEGLSYEQYF.

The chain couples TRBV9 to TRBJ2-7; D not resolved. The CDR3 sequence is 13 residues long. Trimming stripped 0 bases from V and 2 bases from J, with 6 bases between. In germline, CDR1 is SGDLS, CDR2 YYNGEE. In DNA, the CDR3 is TGTGCCAGCAGCGTAGATTCTACCTACGAGCAGTACTTC. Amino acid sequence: CASSVDSTYEQYF.

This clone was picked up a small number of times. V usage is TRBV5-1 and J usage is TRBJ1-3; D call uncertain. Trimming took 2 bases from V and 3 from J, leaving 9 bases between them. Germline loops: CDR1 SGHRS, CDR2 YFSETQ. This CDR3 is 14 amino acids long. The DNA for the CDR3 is TGCGCCAGCAGCTTTTCGGGGATTGGAAACACCATATATTTT. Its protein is CASSFSGIGNTIYF.

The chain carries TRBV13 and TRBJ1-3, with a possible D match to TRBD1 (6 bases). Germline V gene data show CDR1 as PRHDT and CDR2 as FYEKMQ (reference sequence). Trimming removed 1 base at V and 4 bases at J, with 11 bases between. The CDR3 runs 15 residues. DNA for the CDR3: TGTGCCAGCAGCTTAGCGCAGGGGAAAGGAAACACCATATATTTT. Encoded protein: CASSLAQGKGNTIYF.

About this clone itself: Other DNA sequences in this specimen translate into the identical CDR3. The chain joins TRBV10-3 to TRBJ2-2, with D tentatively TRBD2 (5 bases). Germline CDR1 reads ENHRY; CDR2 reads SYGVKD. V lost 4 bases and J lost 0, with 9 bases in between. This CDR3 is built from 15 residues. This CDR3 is CAISGGQTNTGELFF. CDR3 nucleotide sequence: TGTGCCATCAGTGGAGGGCAGACGAACACCGGGGAGCTGTTTTTT.

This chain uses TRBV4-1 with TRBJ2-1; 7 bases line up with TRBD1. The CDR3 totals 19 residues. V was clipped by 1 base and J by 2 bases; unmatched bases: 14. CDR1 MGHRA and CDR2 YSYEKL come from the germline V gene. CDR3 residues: CASSQAGQPGKRTYNEQFF. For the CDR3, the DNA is TGCGCCAGCAGCCAAGCGGGACAGCCGGGGAAGAGGACCTACAATGAGCAGTTCTTC.

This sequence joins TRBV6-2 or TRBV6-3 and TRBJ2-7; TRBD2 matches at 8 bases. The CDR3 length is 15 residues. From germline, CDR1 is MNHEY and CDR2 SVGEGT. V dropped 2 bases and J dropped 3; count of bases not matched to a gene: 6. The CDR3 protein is CASSYGAGADYEQYF. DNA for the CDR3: TGTGCCAGCAGTTACGGAGCGGGGGCCGACTACGAGCAGTACTTC.

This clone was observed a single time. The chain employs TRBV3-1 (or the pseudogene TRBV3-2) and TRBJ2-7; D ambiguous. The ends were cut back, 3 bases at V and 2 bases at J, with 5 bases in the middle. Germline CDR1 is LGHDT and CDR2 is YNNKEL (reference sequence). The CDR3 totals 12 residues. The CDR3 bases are TGTGCCAGCAGCCATTCCGCCTACGAGCAGTACTTC. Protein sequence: CASSHSAYEQYF.